These 5 T cell receptor beta chains came from one sample sequenced in a study of PD-1 blockade in classical Hodgkin lymphoma. Every one of the patients relapsed after autologous stem cell transplantation (brentuximab vedotin exposure was variable). TCRdb keeps only in-frame clones here, not all; method: immunoSEQ multiplex PCR. The table shows around 30,000 clones, with 71% occurring only once. The sample was peripheral blood mononuclear cells (PBMCs), taken before the second cycle of nivolumab. All receptors come from a human donor with classical Hodgkin lymphoma.

V is TRBV2 and J is TRBJ1-5, with a tentative D call TRBD1 (5 bases). Per the germline V gene, CDR1 is SNHLY and CDR2 is FYNNEI. This CDR3 contains 17 residues. Trimming removed 3 bases from V and 6 bases from J, with 21 bases in between. The CDR3 spells CASSDPPAGRVSQPQHF. The CDR3 DNA sequence: TGTGCCAGCAGTGACCCACCGGCAGGCAGGGTTAGTCAGCCCCAGCATTTT.

The chain links TRBV7-9 to TRBJ2-7; TRBD2 matches at 7 bases. The CDR3 is 14 amino acids. Trimming took 5 bases from V and 2 from J; bases not matched to a gene: 6. CDR1 and CDR2 (germline): SEHNR, FQNEAQ (reference sequence). CDR3 sequence: CASSPERDTYEQYF. In nucleotides, the CDR3 is TGTGCCAGCAGCCCGGAGCGGGATACCTACGAGCAGTACTTC. Full variable domain (rest looked up from reference TRBV7-9 and TRBJ2-7): DTGVSQNPRHKITKRGQNVTFRCDPISEHNRLYWYRQTLGQGPEFLTYFQNEAQLEKSRLLSDRFSAERPKGSFSTLEIQRTEQGDSAMYLCASSPERDTYEQYFGPGTRLTVT.

This chain links TRBV7-9 with TRBJ1-6, with D maybe TRBD1 (5 bases). CDR3 length equals 15 residues. Germline V gene sequence: CDR1 SEHNR, CDR2 FQNEAQ (reference sequence). The germline V and J ends were trimmed by 1 base and 9 bases, with 13 bases remaining between them. CDR3 sequence reads: CASSLGGRQTSPLHF. The DNA for the CDR3 is TGTGCCAGCAGCTTAGGGGGGAGACAGACTTCACCCCTCCACTTT.

Comment on this clone: The junction does not match germline at one end; this may be a read error. The genes are TRBV15 and TRBJ1-2, with 11 positions matching TRBD1. Germline CDR1 and CDR2: LNHNV and YYDKDF (reference sequence). The CDR3 has 18 amino acids. The CDR3 protein is CATSRSSGTGGEGYGWAF. The CDR3, as DNA: TGTGCCACCAGCAGATCCTCCGGGACAGGGGGGGAGGGCTATGGCTGGGCCTTC.

There are a few counts of this clone. This chain joins TRBV11-2 and TRBJ2-7; perhaps D is TRBD1 or TRBD2 (5 bases each). The CDR3 is 13 residues long. V lost 5 bases to trimming and J lost 2 bases, with 10 bases between them. Germline values: CDR1 SGHAT, CDR2 FQNNGV. In DNA form, the CDR3 reads TGTGCCAGCAGCCCATTGGGGGCCTACGAGCAGTACTTC. Its protein product is CASSPLGAYEQYF.